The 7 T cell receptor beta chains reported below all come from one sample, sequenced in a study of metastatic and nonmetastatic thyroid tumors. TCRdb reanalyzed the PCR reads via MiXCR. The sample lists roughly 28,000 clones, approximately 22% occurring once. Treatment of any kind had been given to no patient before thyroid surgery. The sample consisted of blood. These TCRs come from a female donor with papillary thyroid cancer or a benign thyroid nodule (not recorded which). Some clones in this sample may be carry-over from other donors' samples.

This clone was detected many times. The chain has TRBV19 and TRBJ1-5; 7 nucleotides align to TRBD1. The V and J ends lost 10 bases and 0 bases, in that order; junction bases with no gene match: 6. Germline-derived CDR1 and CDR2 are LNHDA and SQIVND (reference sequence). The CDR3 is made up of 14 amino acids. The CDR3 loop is CATSGTASNQPQHF. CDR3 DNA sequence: TGTGCCACGTCCGGGACAGCTAGCAATCAGCCCCAGCATTTT.

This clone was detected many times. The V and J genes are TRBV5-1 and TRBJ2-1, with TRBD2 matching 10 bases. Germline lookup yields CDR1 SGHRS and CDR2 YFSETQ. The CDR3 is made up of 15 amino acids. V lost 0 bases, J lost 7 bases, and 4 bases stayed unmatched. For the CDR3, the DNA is TGCGCCAGCAGCTTGGTAACTAGCGGGATGAATGAGCAGTTCTTC. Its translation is CASSLVTSGMNEQFF.

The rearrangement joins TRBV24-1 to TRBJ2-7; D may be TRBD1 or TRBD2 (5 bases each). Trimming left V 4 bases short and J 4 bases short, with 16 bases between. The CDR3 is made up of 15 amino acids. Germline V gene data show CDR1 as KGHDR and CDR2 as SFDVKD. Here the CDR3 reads CATSETSGTIYEQYF. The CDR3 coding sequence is TGTGCCACCAGTGAGACATCCGGGACGATTTACGAGCAGTACTTC.

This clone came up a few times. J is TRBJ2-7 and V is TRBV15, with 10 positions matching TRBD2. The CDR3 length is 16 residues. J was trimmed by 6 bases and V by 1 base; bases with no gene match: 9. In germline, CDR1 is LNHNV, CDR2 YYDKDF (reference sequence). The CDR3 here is CATSRGSSGSGFEQYF. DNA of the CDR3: TGTGCCACCAGCAGAGGCTCTAGCGGGAGCGGATTCGAGCAGTACTTC.

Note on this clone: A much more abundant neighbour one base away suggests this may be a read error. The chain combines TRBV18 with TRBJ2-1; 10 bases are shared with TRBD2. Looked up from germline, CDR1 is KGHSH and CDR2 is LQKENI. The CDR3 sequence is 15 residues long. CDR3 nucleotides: TGTGCCAGCTCACCGACCGGGACTAGCGTCAATGGGCAGTTCTTC. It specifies CASSPTGTSVNGQFF. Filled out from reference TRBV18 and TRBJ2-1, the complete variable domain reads NAGVMQNPRHLVRRRGQEARLRCSPMKGHSHVYWYRQLPEEGLKFMVYLQKENIIDESGMPKERFSAEFPKEGPSILRIQQVVRGDSAAYFCASSPTGTSVNGQFFGPGTRLTVL.

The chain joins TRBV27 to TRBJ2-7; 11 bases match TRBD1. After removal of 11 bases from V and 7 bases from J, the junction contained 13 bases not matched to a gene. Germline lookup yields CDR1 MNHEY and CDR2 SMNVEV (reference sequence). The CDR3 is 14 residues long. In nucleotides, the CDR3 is TGTGCCGGTTGTGAGGGACAGGGGGGATCGGAGCAGTACTTC. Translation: CAGCEGQGGSEQYF.

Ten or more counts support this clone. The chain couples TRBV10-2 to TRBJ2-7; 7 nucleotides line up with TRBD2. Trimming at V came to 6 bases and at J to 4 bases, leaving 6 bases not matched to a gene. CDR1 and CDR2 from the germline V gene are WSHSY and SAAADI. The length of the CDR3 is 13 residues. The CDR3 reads CASRTGLQYEQYF. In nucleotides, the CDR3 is TGCGCCAGCAGAACGGGACTACAGTACGAGCAGTACTTC.